This TCR beta chain was identified during a study of blood T cell repertoires in COVID-19 (dated by TCRdb to about 2020). The study in broad terms: Collaborator samples came from the United States, Italy and Spain and covered acute and convalescent phases of COVID-19. The repertoires were released in a freely available public database intended as a resource for research on the immune response to SARS-CoV-2. The dataset comprised deeply sampled blood TCRbeta repertoires from subjects exposed to, actively infected with, or recovered from COVID-19. The samples were drawn from two sources: the first 160 participants of the ongoing ImmuneRACE study, and 950 to 1,500 subjects contributed by 6 global collaborators. The material from the prospective study consisted of cDNA or gDNA derived from T cells, B-cell-depleted T cells, or PBMCs. A de-identified subject ID, COVID-19 status, age in years and sex were almost always included in the sample metadata. Where available, HLA class I and class II types were taken from metadata supplied by the sample provider and were not determined by assay-based typing.

Remarks on this clone: What this receptor recognizes is not known. No much larger clone is present one base from it, and per-base qualities are unavailable.

TCRbeta CDR3 regions were amplified from genomic DNA using the immunoSEQ Assay, a bias-controlled multiplex PCR. As for the original processing: Within the assay, amplification of reference gene primers was used to estimate how many nucleated cells each sample contained. Sequence reads were collapsed and filtered to measure the absolute abundance of every unique TCRbeta CDR3 rearrangement. For each sample, productive Simpson clonality was calculated as the square root of Simpson's diversity index over productive rearrangements. The immuneACCESS repertoire file appears here via TCRdb, limited to in-frame rearrangements. These files lack a portion of the clones; in checked studies, under half of the deficit traces to unresolved V genes, and the cause of the others is not known. V and J calls and clone size come straight from that table; D and trimming were deduced from the DNA. The sample records 25,000 to 35,000 clones, 72% of which are singletons. The ten largest clones capture 20% to 25% of the sample.

Summary of the overall study and its limitations: The amount of clinical and demographic metadata varied by source and participant and was provided uncurated.

The collaborating institutions used their own protocols to collect whole blood in K2EDTA tubes. For TCRbeta analysis, collaborators shipped samples in one of three forms: frozen whole blood, isolated PBMCs, or DNA extracted from either of those sample types. The CDR1 and CDR2 encoded by the germline V gene (reference sequence) are LNHDA and SQIVND. The CDR3 runs 14 residues from the cysteine to the phenylalanine. Of all the DNA, just the CDR3 is kept, 42 bases in frame from base 1. Trimming costs V 6 bases and J 0 bases, and their ends lie 11 bases apart. The chain employs TRBV19 and TRBJ1-1; the D gene is possibly TRBD1, with 6 bases matching. This clonotype originated in a boy aged 2 to 10 with active or convalescent COVID-19. Sequences were obtained from peripheral blood. The DNA is as follows: TGTGCCAGTAGAAGGGGGGGCATGAACACTGAAGCTTTCTTT. Its translation reads: CASRRGGMNTEAFF.